This is a list of T cell receptor beta chains from one sample in a study of blood T cell repertoires in COVID-19. Generated by immunoSEQ multiplex PCR, the TCRdb table keeps only in-frame clones and is missing some. Among about 190,000 clones listed, about nine tenths were seen once. The sequencing sample was made of peripheral blood. Receptors originate from a man younger than 45 with acute or convalescent COVID-19. Both conserved end residues are part of each CDR3. A D gene is named only where the DNA matches it firmly. Only some rows state a clone size, as once, few, many or a class for expanded clones.

j_call clone_size d_call v_call cdr3_nt cdr3_aa
TRBJ1-5 . TRBD1 TRBV28 TGTGCCAGCACCTGGACAGGGGGGTACCAGCCCCAGCATTTT CASTWTGGYQPQHF
TRBJ1-2 . TRBD1 TRBV5-6 TGTGCCAGCAGCTTGGGGGAGACAGGGAGAACGGGCTACACCTTC CASSLGETGRTGYTF
TRBJ1-2 . TRBD1 TRBV5-1 TGCGCCAGCAGCTCGAGGGGACAGGAAGTTTATGGCTACACCTTC CASSSRGQEVYGYTF
TRBJ2-3 . TRBD2 TRBV10-1 TGCGCCAGCAGTGCAGCGGGGGCTTCTGTTAGCACAGATACGCAGTATTTT CASSAAGASVSTDTQYF
TRBJ1-2 . TRBD1 TRBV28 TGTGCCGGACGACAGGGTTCCTATGGCTACACCTTC CAGRQGSYGYTF
TRBJ1-1 . TRBD1 TRBV28 TGTGCCAGCAGCCCGACAGGGGGCAACACTGAAGCTTTCTTT CASSPTGGNTEAFF
TRBJ2-5 . . TRBV4-2 TGTGCCAGCAGCCTCGGGATCGGAGAGCGAGAGACCCAGTACTTC CASSLGIGERETQYF
TRBJ1-2 . . TRBV7-8 TGTGCCAGCAGCTTAGAACGGTCCTTCTATGGCTACACCTTC CASSLERSFYGYTF
TRBJ2-1 . TRBD2 TRBV19 TGTGCCAGTAGTATAGCCCCCGTACTAGCGGGCAATGAGCAGTTCTTC CASSIAPVLAGNEQFF
TRBJ1-3 once . TRBV19 TGTGCCAGTAGTATGAACGACTTCCTTGGAAACACCATATATTTT CASSMNDFLGNTIYF
TRBJ2-3 . . TRBV6-5 TGTGCCAGCAGTTACTCGATCGGAGCTGGAGATACGCAGTATTTT CASSYSIGAGDTQYF
TRBJ2-7 . . TRBV19 TGTGCCAGTAGTATAAACAGGGTCCCCTACGAGCAGTACTTC CASSINRVPYEQYF
TRBJ2-1 . . TRBV5-1 TGCGCCAGCAGCTTAGCGATGGACTCCCGGGGGAGCAATGAACAGTTCTTC CASSLAMDSRGSNEQFF
TRBJ1-5 few . TRBV10-3 TGTGCCATCAGTGAGTTCAGGGACAATCAGCCCCAGCATTTT CAISEFRDNQPQHF
TRBJ2-1 . . TRBV5-4 TGTGCCAGCAGCTTGGGAGGTGAAAGGCCCTACAATGAGCAGTTCTTC CASSLGGERPYNEQFF
TRBJ1-2 . . TRBV28 TGTGCCAGCAGCCCCCCGGACAGCGATTCTTATGGCTACACCTTC CASSPPDSDSYGYTF
TRBJ1-2 . . TRBV5-5 TGTGCCAGCAGCCCCCCGCAGGGCCTGGGGGGCTACACCTTC CASSPPQGLGGYTF
TRBJ1-5 . TRBD1 TRBV19 TGTGCCAGTAGAACCCAGGGGGAGCGGCCCCAGCATTTT CASRTQGERPQHF
TRBJ1-2 . TRBD1 TRBV5-5 TGTGCCAGCAGCGCGACAGGGACCTATGGCTACACCTTC CASSATGTYGYTF
TRBJ1-2 . TRBD1 TRBV19 TGTGCCAGTAGTATTCGGGGGACAGGGGGCCTCACAGAGGTCTACACCTTC CASSIRGTGGLTEVYTF
TRBJ1-6 once TRBD1 TRBV30 TGTGCCTGGACCGGGACAGGGAATTCACCCCTCCACTTT CAWTGTGNSPLHF
TRBJ1-1 . TRBD1 TRBV6-5 TGTGCCACCAGGGACAGAGCCTTTGAAGCTTTCTTT CATRDRAFEAFF
TRBJ1-1 . . TRBV7-9 TGTGCCAGCAGCTCAAACTATGTGCCCGAGCTTTTCTTT CASSSNYVPELFF
TRBJ2-7 . TRBD1 TRBV5-5 TGTGCCAGCAGCTTGATCGCGACAGGGGGAGCCTCCTACGAGCAGTACTTC CASSLIATGGASYEQYF
TRBJ2-3 . . TRBV5-6 TGTGCCAGCAGCCTCTTCGGGCTGCGGGTACATACGCAGTATTTT CASSLFGLRVHTQYF
TRBJ1-2 . . TRBV19 TGTGCCAGTAGTGAACGGACAGCCTATGGCTACACCTTC CASSERTAYGYTF
TRBJ1-5 . TRBD1 TRBV7-6 TGTGCCAGCAGCCAAAACCAGGACAGGGAGGATCAGCCCCAGCATTTT CASSQNQDREDQPQHF
TRBJ1-3 . TRBD1 TRBV18 TGTGCCAGCTCACCAGTCCCGGGACAGGGCTCTGGAAACACCATATATTTT CASSPVPGQGSGNTIYF
TRBJ2-1 once TRBD2 TRBV3-1/TRBV3-2 TGTGCCAGCAGCCAAAGATTAACTAGCGGAGATTACAATGAGCAGTTCTTC CASSQRLTSGDYNEQFF
TRBJ2-2 . TRBD1 TRBV5-1 TGCGCCAGCAGCCGTACAGGGGTACCCGCGAACACCGGGGAGCTGTTTTTT CASSRTGVPANTGELFF
TRBJ1-5 . . TRBV6-5 TGTGCCAGCAGTCCCCGCGGCGGGTGGCAGCCCCAGCATTTT CASSPRGGWQPQHF
TRBJ2-5 once TRBD1 TRBV5-4 TGTGCCAGCAGCTTGCAAGGACAGGCAGAGACCCAGTACTTC CASSLQGQAETQYF
TRBJ2-2 . . TRBV4-1 TGCGCCAGCAGCCAGCTGGGCCAGGTCGGGGAGCTGTTTTTT CASSQLGQVGELFF
TRBJ2-2 . TRBD2 TRBV18 TGTGCCAGCTCACCACCGAGGACTAGGACCGGGGAGCTGTTTTTT CASSPPRTRTGELFF
TRBJ2-3 . . TRBV7-8 TGTGCCAGCAGCTTACTGTTAGTGATTCAAACAGATACGCAGTATTTT CASSLLLVIQTDTQYF
TRBJ2-1 . TRBD2 TRBV7-9 TGTGCCAGCAGCTTAGCTTGGGGGCTAGCGGGGAATGAGCAGTTCTTC CASSLAWGLAGNEQFF
TRBJ2-7 . TRBD2 TRBV2 TGTGCCAGCAGTGATTCGCTAGCGGGGGGTCTTTTCTCCTACGAGCAGTACTTC CASSDSLAGGLFSYEQYF
TRBJ2-7 . . TRBV19 TGTGCCAGTAGTGTCGCGGGACGGCGGTCCTACGAGCAGTACTTC CASSVAGRRSYEQYF
TRBJ2-7 . TRBD1 TRBV29-1 TGCAGCGTTGACCGTCCAGGGGGACGTGAGCAGTACTTC CSVDRPGGREQYF
TRBJ2-1 . TRBD1 TRBV29-1 TGCAGCGTTTGGGACAGGGCGAAGTACAATGAGCAGTTCTTC CSVWDRAKYNEQFF
TRBJ1-6 . . TRBV10-2 TGCGCCAGCAATATTAGAGAACGGTCTAATTCACCCCTCCACTTT CASNIRERSNSPLHF
TRBJ1-2 . . TRBV29-1 TGCAGCGTGCAGTTAGGGGCCAACTATGGCTACACCTTC CSVQLGANYGYTF
TRBJ1-2 . . TRBV18 TGTGCCAGCTCACCAAGCGATTATGGCTACACCTTC CASSPSDYGYTF
TRBJ1-1 . TRBD1 TRBV5-1 TGCGCCAGCAGCGGGGACAGACCGAACACTGAAGCTTTCTTT CASSGDRPNTEAFF
TRBJ1-3 . . TRBV14 TGTGCCAGCAGCCAGCTGACTTATTCCCGGGGTGGAAACACCATATATTTT CASSQLTYSRGGNTIYF
TRBJ2-3 once TRBD2 TRBV12-5 TGTGCTAGTGCTCCGTGGGCGGGAGAGTTCACAGATACGCAGTATTTT CASAPWAGEFTDTQYF
TRBJ1-3 once TRBD1 TRBV5-1 TGCGCCAGCAGCAACCGGACAGGGTCTGGAAACACCATATATTTT CASSNRTGSGNTIYF
TRBJ1-2 once . TRBV15 TGTGCCACCAGCAGGGAGGACTATGGCTACACCTTC CATSREDYGYTF
TRBJ2-3 . TRBD2 TRBV7-3 TGTGCCAGCAGCTCCGGGACTAGCGGGAGAGATACGCAGTATTTT CASSSGTSGRDTQYF
TRBJ2-1 . . TRBV28 TGTGCCAGCACCCGACATGGGCTGAATGAGCAGTTCTTC CASTRHGLNEQFF
TRBJ1-3 . TRBD1 TRBV15 TGTGCCACCAGCAGGGGACAGGCGTCGCAAGGAAACACCATATATTTT CATSRGQASQGNTIYF
TRBJ2-7 once . TRBV30 TGTGCCTGGAGCCGTAGCTACGAGCAGTACTTC CAWSRSYEQYF
TRBJ2-3 . TRBD2 TRBV19 TGTGCCAGTAGTATTTCGGCGGGAGGGTCGGCAGATACGCAGTATTTT CASSISAGGSADTQYF
TRBJ2-6 . . TRBV7-3 TGTGCCAGCAGCTTATGGGCAGGGGCTTTCTCTGGGGCCAACGTCCTGACTTTC CASSLWAGAFSGANVLTF
TRBJ1-6 . . TRBV27 TGTGCCAGCAGTGATTCTAACAGGAATCCACCCCTCCACTTT CASSDSNRNPPLHF
TRBJ1-6 . TRBD1 TRBV28 TGTGCCAGCACGAAATCCGGGACAGGGGTCGATTCACCCCTCCACTTT CASTKSGTGVDSPLHF